What follows describes a single T cell receptor beta chain. Data came from immunoSEQ multiplex PCR; TCRdb stores just in-frame clones and leaves some out. The repertoire holds approximately 160,000 clones, with approximately 82% as singletons. This sample was taken from a study of blood T cell repertoires in COVID-19. Trimming took 5 bases from V and 8 from J; bases not matched to a gene: 12. There are 17 residues in the CDR3. Germline assignment: CDR1 LNHDA and CDR2 SQIVND (reference sequence). Across 24 US areas, participants ranged in age from about 18 to 100 years. Input material: PBMCs or T cells enriched from blood (not recorded which). The rearrangement joins TRBV19 to TRBJ2-2; 12 bases fit TRBD2. The source is a woman aged 45-59 years in a cohort exposed to, infected with or recovered from COVID-19 (not recorded which). In DNA, the CDR3 is TGTGCCAGTAGTCCCGGAAAACTAGCGGGAGGTTTGGGGGAGCTGTTTTTT. Amino acid sequence: CASSPGKLAGGLGELFF. Filled out from reference TRBV19 and TRBJ2-2, the complete variable domain reads DGGITQSPKYLFRKEGQNVTLSCEQNLNHDAMYWYRQDPGQGLRLIYYSQIVNDFQKGDIAEGYSVSREKKESFPLTVTSAQKNPTAFYLCASSPGKLAGGLGELFFGEGSRLTVL.